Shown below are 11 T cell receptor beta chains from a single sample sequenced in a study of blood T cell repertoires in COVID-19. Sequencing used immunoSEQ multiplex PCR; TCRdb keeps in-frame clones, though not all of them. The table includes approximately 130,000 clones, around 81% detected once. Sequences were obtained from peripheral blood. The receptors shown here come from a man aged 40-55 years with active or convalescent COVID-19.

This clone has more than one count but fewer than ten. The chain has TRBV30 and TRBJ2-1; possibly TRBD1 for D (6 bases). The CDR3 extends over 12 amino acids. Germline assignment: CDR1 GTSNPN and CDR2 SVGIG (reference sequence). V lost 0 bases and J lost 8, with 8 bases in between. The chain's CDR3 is CAWSVQGYEQFF. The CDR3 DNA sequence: TGTGCCTGGAGTGTACAGGGATATGAGCAGTTCTTC.

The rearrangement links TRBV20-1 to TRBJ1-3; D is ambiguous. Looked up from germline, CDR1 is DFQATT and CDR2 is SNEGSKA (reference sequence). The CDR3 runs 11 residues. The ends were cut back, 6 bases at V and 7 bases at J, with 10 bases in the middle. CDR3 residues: CSAHAGNTIYF. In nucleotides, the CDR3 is TGCAGTGCCCACGCGGGGAACACCATATATTTT.

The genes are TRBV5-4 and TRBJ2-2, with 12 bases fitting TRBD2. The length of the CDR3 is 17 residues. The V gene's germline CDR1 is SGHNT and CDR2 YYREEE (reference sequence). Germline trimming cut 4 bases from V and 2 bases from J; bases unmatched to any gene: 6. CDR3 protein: CASSPRTSGVNTGELFF. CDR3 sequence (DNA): TGTGCCAGCAGCCCGCGGACTAGCGGGGTAAACACCGGGGAGCTGTTTTTT.

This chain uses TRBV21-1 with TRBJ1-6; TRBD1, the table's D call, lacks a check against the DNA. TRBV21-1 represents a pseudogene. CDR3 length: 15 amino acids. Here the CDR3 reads CASNRTGGVNSPLHF. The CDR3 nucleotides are TGTGCCAGCAACAGGACAGGGGGCGTAAATTCACCCCTCCACTTT.

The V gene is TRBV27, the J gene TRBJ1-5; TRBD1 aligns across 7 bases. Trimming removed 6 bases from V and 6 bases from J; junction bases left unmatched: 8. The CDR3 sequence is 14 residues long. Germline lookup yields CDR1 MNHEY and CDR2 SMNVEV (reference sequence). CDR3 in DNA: TGTGCCAGCAGGGAAGGGACAGCAAGTCAGCCCCAGCATTTT. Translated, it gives CASREGTASQPQHF.

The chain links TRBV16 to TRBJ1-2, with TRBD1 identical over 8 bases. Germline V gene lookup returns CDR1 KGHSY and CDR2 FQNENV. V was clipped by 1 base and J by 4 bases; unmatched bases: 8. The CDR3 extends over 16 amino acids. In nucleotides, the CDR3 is TGTGCCAGCAGCCAATTACAGGGACAGGCGCCCTATGGCTACACCTTC. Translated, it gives CASSQLQGQAPYGYTF.

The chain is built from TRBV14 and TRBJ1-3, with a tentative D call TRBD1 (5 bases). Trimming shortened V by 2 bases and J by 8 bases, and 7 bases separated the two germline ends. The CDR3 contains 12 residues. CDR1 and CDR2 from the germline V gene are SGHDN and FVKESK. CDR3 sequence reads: CASSQQGYTIYF. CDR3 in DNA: TGTGCCAGCAGCCAACAGGGCTACACCATATATTTT.

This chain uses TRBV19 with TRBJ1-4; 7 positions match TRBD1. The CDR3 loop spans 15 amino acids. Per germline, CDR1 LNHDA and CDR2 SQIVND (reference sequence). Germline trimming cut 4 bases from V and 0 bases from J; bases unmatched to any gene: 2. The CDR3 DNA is TGTGCCAGTAGTAACAGGGGTTCAACTAATGAAAAACTGTTTTTT. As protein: CASSNRGSTNEKLFF.

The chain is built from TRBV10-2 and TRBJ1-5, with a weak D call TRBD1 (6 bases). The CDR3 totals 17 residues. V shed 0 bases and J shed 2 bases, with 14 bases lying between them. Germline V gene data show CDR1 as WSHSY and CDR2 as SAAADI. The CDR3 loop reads CASSESKRQAGNQPQHF. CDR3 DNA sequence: TGCGCCAGCAGTGAGTCGAAACGACAGGCTGGCAATCAGCCCCAGCATTTT.

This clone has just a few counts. For the CDR3, the DNA is TGTGCCAGCAGCCAGTCGCACGGGTCGAACACCGGTAACACCGGGGAGCTGTTTTTT. It encodes CASSQSHGSNTGNTGELFF. The chain uses TRBV3-1 (or the pseudogene TRBV3-2) and TRBJ2-2; D is unclear. CDR1 and CDR2 (germline): LGHDT, YNNKEL (reference sequence). With 3 bases removed from V and 2 bases from J, the gap between germline ends came to 22 bases. This CDR3 is 19 amino acids long.

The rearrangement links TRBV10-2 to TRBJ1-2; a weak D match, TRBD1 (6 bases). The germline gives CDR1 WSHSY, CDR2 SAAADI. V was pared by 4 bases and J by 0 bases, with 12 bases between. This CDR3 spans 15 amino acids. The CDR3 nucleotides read TGCGCCAGCAGTGGAGCAGGGGCGACTAACTATGGCTACACCTTC. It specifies CASSGAGATNYGYTF.